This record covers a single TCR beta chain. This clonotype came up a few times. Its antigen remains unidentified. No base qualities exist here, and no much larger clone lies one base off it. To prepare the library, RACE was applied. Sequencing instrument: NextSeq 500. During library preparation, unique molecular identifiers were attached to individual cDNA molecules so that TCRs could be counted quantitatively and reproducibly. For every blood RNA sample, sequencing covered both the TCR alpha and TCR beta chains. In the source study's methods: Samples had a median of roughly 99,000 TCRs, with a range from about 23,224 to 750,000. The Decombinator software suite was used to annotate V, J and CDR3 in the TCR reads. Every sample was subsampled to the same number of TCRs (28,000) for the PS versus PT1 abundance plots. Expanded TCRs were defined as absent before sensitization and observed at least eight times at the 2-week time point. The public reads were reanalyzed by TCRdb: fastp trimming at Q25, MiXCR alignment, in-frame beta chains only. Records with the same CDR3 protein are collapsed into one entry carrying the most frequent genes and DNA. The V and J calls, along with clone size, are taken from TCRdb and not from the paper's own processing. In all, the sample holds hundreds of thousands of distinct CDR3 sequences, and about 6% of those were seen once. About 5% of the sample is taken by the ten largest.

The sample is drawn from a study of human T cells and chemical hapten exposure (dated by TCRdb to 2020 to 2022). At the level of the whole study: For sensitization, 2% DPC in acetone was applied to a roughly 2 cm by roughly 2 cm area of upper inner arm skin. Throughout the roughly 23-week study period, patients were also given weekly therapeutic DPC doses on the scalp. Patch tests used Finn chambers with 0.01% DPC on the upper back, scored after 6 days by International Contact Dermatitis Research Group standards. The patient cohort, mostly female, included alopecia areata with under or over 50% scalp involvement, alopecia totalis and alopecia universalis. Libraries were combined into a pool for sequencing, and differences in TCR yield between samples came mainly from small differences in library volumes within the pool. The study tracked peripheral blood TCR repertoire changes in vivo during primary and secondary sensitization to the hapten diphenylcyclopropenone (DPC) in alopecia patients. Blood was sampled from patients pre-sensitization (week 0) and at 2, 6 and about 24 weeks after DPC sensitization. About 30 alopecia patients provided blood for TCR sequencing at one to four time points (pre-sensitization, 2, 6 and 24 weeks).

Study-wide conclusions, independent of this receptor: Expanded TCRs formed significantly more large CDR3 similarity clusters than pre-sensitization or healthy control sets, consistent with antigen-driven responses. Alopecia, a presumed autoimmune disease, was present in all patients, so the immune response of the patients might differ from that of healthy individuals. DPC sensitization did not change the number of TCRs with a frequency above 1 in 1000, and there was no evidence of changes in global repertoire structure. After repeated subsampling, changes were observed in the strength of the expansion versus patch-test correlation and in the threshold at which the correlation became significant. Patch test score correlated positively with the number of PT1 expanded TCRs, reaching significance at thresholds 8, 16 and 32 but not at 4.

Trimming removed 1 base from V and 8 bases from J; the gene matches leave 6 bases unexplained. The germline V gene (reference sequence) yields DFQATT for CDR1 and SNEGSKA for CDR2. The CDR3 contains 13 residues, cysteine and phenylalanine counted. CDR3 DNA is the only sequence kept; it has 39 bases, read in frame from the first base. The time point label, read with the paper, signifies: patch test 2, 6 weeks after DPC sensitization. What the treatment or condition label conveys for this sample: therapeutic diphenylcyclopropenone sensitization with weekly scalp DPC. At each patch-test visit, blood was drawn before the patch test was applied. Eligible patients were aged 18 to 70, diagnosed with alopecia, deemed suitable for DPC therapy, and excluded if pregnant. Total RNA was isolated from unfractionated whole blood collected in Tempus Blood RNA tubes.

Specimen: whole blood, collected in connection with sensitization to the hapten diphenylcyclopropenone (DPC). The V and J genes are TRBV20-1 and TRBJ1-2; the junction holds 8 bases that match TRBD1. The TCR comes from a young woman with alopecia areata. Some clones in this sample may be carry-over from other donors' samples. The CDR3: CSARAGQGHGYTF. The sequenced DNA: TGCAGTGCTAGAGCCGGACAGGGTCACGGCTACACCTTC.